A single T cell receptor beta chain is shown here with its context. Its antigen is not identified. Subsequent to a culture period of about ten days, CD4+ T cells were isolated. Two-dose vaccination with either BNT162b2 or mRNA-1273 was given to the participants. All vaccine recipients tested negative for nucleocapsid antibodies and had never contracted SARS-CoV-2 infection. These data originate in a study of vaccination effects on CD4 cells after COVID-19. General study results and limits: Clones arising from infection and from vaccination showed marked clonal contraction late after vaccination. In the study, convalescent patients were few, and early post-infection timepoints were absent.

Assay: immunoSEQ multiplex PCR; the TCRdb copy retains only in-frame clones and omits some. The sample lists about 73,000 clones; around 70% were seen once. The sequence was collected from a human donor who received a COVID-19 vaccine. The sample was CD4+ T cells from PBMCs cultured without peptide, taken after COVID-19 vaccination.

The CDR3 region has the DNA TGTGCCAGTTCGGACAGGGCTAATCAGCCCCAGCATTTT. It specifies CASSDRANQPQHF. The genes are TRBV19 and TRBJ1-5, with TRBD1 identical over 8 bases. Germline CDR1 and CDR2: LNHDA and SQIVND (reference sequence). The CDR3 loop spans 13 amino acids. The V gene end was trimmed by 8 bases and the J gene end by 4 bases; junction bases not matched to a gene: 4.